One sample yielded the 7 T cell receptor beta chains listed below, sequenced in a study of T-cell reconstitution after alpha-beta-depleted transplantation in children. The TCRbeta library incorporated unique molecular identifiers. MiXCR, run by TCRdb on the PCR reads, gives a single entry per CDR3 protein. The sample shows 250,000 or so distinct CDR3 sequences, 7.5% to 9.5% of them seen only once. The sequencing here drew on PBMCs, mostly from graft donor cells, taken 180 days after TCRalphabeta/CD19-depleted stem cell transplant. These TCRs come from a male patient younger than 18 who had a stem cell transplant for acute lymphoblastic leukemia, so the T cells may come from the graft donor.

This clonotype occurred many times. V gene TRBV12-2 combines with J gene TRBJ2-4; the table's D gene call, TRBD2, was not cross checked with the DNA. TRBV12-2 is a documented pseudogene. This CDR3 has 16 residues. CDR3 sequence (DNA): TGTGCAAGTCGCTTCACTAGCGGGAGAGCCAAAAACATTCAGTACTTC. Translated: CASRFTSGRAKNIQYF.

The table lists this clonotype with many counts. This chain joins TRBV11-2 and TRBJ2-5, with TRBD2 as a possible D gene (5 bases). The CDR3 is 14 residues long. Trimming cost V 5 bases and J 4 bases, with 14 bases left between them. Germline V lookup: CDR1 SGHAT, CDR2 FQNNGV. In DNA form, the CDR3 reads TGTGCCAGCAGCCCCGGGATCCCGGTAGAGACCCAGTACTTC. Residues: CASSPGIPVETQYF.

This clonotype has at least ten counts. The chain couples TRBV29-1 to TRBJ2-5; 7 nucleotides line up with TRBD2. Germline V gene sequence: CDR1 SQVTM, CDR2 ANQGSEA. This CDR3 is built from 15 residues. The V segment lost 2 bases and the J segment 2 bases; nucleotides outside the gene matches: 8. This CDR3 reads CSVEWLAASQETQYF. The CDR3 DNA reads TGCAGCGTTGAATGGCTAGCGGCTTCACAAGAGACCCAGTACTTC. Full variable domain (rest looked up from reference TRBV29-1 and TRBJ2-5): SAVISQKPSRDICQRGTSLTIQCQVDSQVTMMFWYRQQPGQSLTLIATANQGSEATYESGFVIDKFPISRPNLTFSTLTVSNMSPEDSSIYLCSVEWLAASQETQYFGPGTRLLVL.

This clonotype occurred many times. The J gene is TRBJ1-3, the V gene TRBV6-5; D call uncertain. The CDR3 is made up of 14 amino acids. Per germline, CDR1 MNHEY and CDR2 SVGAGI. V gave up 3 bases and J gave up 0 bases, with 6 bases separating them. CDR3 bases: TGTGCCAGCAGTTATGGCAGCTCTGGAAACACCATATATTTT. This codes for CASSYGSSGNTIYF.

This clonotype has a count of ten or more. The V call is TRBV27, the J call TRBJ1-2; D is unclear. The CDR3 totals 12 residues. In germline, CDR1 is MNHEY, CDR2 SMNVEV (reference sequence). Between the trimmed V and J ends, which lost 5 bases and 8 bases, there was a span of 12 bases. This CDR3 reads CASSPPQGGYTF. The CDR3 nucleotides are TGTGCCAGCAGTCCCCCTCAAGGAGGCTACACCTTC.

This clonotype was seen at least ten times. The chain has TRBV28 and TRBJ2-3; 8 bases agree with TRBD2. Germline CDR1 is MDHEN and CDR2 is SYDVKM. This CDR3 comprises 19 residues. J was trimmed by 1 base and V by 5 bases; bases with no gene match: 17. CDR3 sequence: CASSLPGLEGFQGTDTQYF. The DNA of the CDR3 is TGTGCCAGCAGTCTACCGGGACTAGAGGGGTTCCAGGGCACAGATACGCAGTATTTT.

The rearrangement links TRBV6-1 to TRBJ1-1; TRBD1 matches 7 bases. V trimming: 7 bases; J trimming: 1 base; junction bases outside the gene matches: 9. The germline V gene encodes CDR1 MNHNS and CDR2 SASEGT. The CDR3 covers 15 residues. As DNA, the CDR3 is TGTGCCAGCACCACAGGGGCGGCGGGGAACACTGAAGCTTTCTTT. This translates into CASTTGAAGNTEAFF.